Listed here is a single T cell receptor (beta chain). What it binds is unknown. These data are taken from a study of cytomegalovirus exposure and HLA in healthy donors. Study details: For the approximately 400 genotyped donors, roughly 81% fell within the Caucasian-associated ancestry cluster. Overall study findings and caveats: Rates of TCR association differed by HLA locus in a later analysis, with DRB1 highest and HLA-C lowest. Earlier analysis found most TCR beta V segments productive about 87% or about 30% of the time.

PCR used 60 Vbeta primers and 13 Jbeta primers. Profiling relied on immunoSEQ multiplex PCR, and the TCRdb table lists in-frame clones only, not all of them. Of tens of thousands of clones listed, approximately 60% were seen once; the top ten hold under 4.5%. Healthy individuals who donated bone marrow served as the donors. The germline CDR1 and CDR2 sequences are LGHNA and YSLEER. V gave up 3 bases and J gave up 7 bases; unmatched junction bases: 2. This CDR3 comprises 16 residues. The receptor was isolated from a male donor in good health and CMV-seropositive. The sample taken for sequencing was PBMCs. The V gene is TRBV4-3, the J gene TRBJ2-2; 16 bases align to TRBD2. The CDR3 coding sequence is TGCGCCAGCAGCCAGGGACTAGCGGGAGGGGTCGGGGAGCTGTTTTTT. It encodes CASSQGLAGGVGELFF.